This T cell receptor beta chain was documented in a study of cytomegalovirus exposure and HLA in healthy donors. Amplification used 60 Vbeta primers and 13 Jbeta primers. Using immunoSEQ multiplex PCR, the repertoire was profiled, and TCRdb retains in-frame clones only, with some absent. This table has some 160,000 clones, 65% to 80% appearing once. Germline V CDR1 and CDR2: SEHNR, FQNEAQ (reference sequence). The CDR3 loop spans 13 amino acids. Trimming stripped 10 bases from V and 2 bases from J, with 9 bases between. Sequencing was done on a sample of PBMCs. This chain links TRBV7-9 with TRBJ2-6; tentatively, D is TRBD2 (5 bases). This clonotype originated in a woman in her thirties in good health and CMV-seronegative. In DNA, the CDR3 is TGTGCCACCGAGGGCCCTGGGGCCAACGTCCTGACTTTC. It is translated as CATEGPGANVLTF. The variable domain in full, completed from reference TRBV7-9 and TRBJ2-6, reads DTGVSQNPRHKITKRGQNVTFRCDPISEHNRLYWYRQTLGQGPEFLTYFQNEAQLEKSRLLSDRFSAERPKGSFSTLEIQRTEQGDSAMYLCATEGPGANVLTFGAGSRLTVL.